One and the same sample provided the 3 T cell receptor beta chains below, sequenced in a study of blood T cell repertoires in COVID-19. Assay: immunoSEQ multiplex PCR; the TCRdb copy retains only in-frame clones and omits some. Of approximately 87,000 clones in the sample, roughly 89% are singletons; the top ten hold roughly 13%. The sample consisted of peripheral blood. Receptors were obtained from a man between 70 and 80 years old with active or convalescent COVID-19.

This chain uses TRBV7-9 with TRBJ2-1; D is possibly TRBD1 (6 bases). The V and J ends lost 1 base and 4 bases respectively, with 11 bases between them. This CDR3 has 15 amino acids. Germline V lookup: CDR1 SEHNR, CDR2 FQNEAQ (reference sequence). As DNA, the CDR3 is TGTGCCAGCAGCTTAGGCAGGGGTCAATACAATGAGCAGTTCTTC. This codes for CASSLGRGQYNEQFF.

In this sample, this clone turned up a few times. This chain connects TRBV5-6 to TRBJ1-1; possibly TRBD1 for D (6 bases). Germline CDR1 reads SGHDT; CDR2 reads YYEEEE. This CDR3 spans 15 amino acids. The germline V and J ends were trimmed by 3 bases and 11 bases, with 23 bases remaining between them. CDR3 bases: TGTGCCAGCAGCTCGACAGGTGTTGGTTACGGATGGGCTTTCTTT. Translating gives CASSSTGVGYGWAFF.

This chain joins TRBV6-1 and TRBJ2-1; 7 bases are shared with TRBD2. Per the germline V gene, CDR1 is MNHNS and CDR2 is SASEGT. With V trimmed by 1 base and J by 7 bases, 7 bases remained unmatched. The length of the CDR3 is 15 residues. The CDR3 nucleotides read TGTGCCAGCAGTGAAGGCGGACTAGTTAGAAATGAGCAGTTCTTC. Translated, it gives CASSEGGLVRNEQFF.